These T cell receptor beta chains were read from a single sample in a study of shared clonotypes between healthy human individuals. Here immunoSEQ multiplex PCR was the method, and the copy in TCRdb shows in-frame clones only, minus some. The sample consists of over a million clones, roughly 96% of them appearing once. Sequencing used naive CD4+ T cells sorted from blood. The receptors shown here come from a man under 40 in good health. Each CDR3 is given with its conserved first and last residue. The D gene is left open where the match is weak.

V gene	D gene	J gene	CDR3 protein	CDR3 DNA
TRBV28	NA	TRBJ2-3	CASSLGGSLDTQYF	TGTGCCAGCAGTTTAGGTGGGAGTCTAGATACGCAGTATTTT
TRBV5-1	TRBD1	TRBJ1-5	CASSLGTGSGQPQHF	TGCGCCAGCAGCTTGGGGACAGGTTCTGGGCAGCCCCAGCATTTT
TRBV7-3	TRBD1	TRBJ1-1	CASSLWQGADRNTEAFF	TGTGCCAGCAGCTTATGGCAGGGGGCAGATCGGAACACTGAAGCTTTCTTT
TRBV4-1	NA	TRBJ1-4	CASSQSGATNEKLFF	TGCGCCAGCAGCCAAAGTGGTGCAACTAATGAAAAACTGTTTTTT
TRBV7-2	TRBD2	TRBJ2-1	CASSRPRGGLAESYNEQFF	TGTGCCAGCAGCCGCCCTCGGGGAGGGCTAGCGGAGAGCTACAATGAGCAGTTCTTC
TRBV6-1	NA	TRBJ1-4	CASRENGRSLNEKLFF	TGTGCCAGCAGGGAAAACGGACGGTCACTCAATGAAAAACTGTTTTTT
TRBV28	NA	TRBJ1-2	CASSARLIDGYTF	TGTGCCAGCAGTGCCAGACTAATAGATGGCTACACCTTC
TRBV7-6	NA	TRBJ1-1	CASSYGPNTEAFF	TGTGCCAGCAGCTACGGACCCAACACTGAAGCTTTCTTT
TRBV19	NA	TRBJ1-5	CASSILVGLGNQPQHF	TGTGCCAGTAGTATATTAGTAGGTTTGGGCAATCAGCCCCAGCATTTT
TRBV6-5	TRBD2	TRBJ2-2	CASSYPSGGNTGELFF	TGTGCCAGCAGTTACCCGTCGGGAGGGAACACCGGGGAGCTGTTTTTT
TRBV5-1	NA	TRBJ2-5	CASSFGSEETQYF	TGCGCCAGCAGCTTTGGCAGCGAAGAGACCCAGTACTTC
TRBV6-6	TRBD1	TRBJ1-1	CASSRREGANTEAFF	TGTGCCAGCAGCCGCCGGGAGGGGGCGAACACTGAAGCTTTCTTT
TRBV29-1	NA	TRBJ2-1	CSVTLGSRSYNEQFF	TGCAGCGTTACGCTTGGCAGCCGCTCCTACAATGAGCAGTTCTTC
TRBV28	NA	TRBJ2-1	CASSFQGAYNEQFF	TGTGCCAGCAGTTTTCAGGGAGCCTACAATGAGCAGTTCTTC
TRBV27	TRBD2	TRBJ2-1	CASSFGLAGSYNEQFF	TGTGCCAGCAGTTTTGGCCTAGCGGGGTCCTACAATGAGCAGTTCTTC
TRBV27	NA	TRBJ1-1	CASTFSIGPNTEAFF	TGTGCCAGCACCTTTAGCATTGGACCGAACACTGAAGCTTTCTTT
TRBV11-2	TRBD2	TRBJ2-1	CASSLVLAGGYNEQFF	TGTGCCAGCAGCTTAGTACTAGCGGGGGGTTACAATGAGCAGTTCTTC
TRBV15	NA	TRBJ2-1	CATSRDTGRGNEQFF	TGTGCCACCAGCAGAGACACGGGAAGGGGCAATGAGCAGTTCTTC
TRBV11-2	NA	TRBJ2-3	CASSLGPLDTQYF	TGTGCCAGCAGCCTAGGGCCCTTAGATACGCAGTATTTT
TRBV30	NA	TRBJ2-7	CAWSREFGLYEQYF	TGTGCCTGGAGTAGGGAGTTCGGGTTATACGAGCAGTACTTC
TRBV2	TRBD2	TRBJ2-7	CASRGGLGTYEQYF	TGTGCCAGCAGGGGAGGGCTAGGCACCTACGAGCAGTACTTC
TRBV6-5	NA	TRBJ1-1	CASSPGMLTEAFF	TGTGCCAGCAGTCCCGGCATGCTCACTGAAGCTTTCTTT
TRBV5-6	NA	TRBJ2-5	CASSLRPGETQYF	TGTGCCAGCAGCTTACGGCCCGGGGAGACCCAGTACTTC
TRBV25-1	TRBD1	TRBJ2-3	CASSLQGKGTDTQYF	TGTGCCAGCAGTTTACAGGGGAAGGGCACAGATACGCAGTATTTT